This record looks at one TCR beta chain sequence and its context. Antigen specificity is unknown. This specimen comes from a study of T cells expressing NK-cell markers. Study outcomes and limitations: A range of about 1.0-7.5% of CD8+ T cells consisted of dominant NKG2C+ clonotypes in six donors.

Germline assignment: CDR1 SGHTA and CDR2 FQGNSA. This CDR3 has 13 amino acids. Reprocessing the 5' RACE reads, TCRdb reports a single entry for every CDR3 protein and omits DNA. Recorded here are a few hundred thousand distinct CDR3 sequences; the top ten clones represent roughly 3.6%. This sequence was found in a man aged 18 to 29 in good health. Source material: blood T cells: a sorted CD56 or NKG2C T cell subset, CD4+ or CD8+ T cells, or bulk PBMC T cells (not recorded which). The chain is built from TRBV7-2 and TRBJ2-5; TCRdb lists TRBD2, though no DNA is available to test this call. The CDR3: CASSTSLRETQYF.